This is a list of T cell receptor beta chains from one sample in a study of shared clonotypes between healthy human individuals. Sequencing used immunoSEQ multiplex PCR; TCRdb keeps in-frame clones, though not all of them. Of 520,000 or so clones listed, 79% are singletons. The source material was PBMCs. The receptors shown here come from a woman aged 40 to 49 in good health. Some clones in this sample may be carry-over from other donors' samples. The CDR3 runs from the conserved cysteine through the conserved F or W. The order of the fields is CDR3 DNA, CDR3 protein, clone size, CDR3 length, V gene, J gene, D gene. A D gene is named only where the DNA matches it firmly. Size tells how often a clone was seen (once, few, many) or the class of an expanded clone, and some rows leave it out.

CDR3nt: TGTGCCAGCAGCTTGACGACGGGCGACACTGAAGCTTTCTTT; CDR3aa: CASSLTTGDTEAFF; abundance: -; len: 14; v_gene: TRBV11-2; j_gene: TRBJ1-1; d_gene: -
CDR3nt: TGTGCCAGCAGCGGCCGTGGAGGAGCCTACAATGAGCAGTTCTTC; CDR3aa: CASSGRGGAYNEQFF; abundance: -; len: 15; v_gene: TRBV5-6; j_gene: TRBJ2-1; d_gene: -
CDR3nt: TGCGCCAGCAGCTTGCCAATGGATGGCTATGGCTACACCTTC; CDR3aa: CASSLPMDGYGYTF; abundance: once; len: 14; v_gene: TRBV5-1; j_gene: TRBJ1-2; d_gene: -
CDR3nt: TGCAGCGTTGTAGGGGCGATGGAGGAAAAACTGTTTTTT; CDR3aa: CSVVGAMEEKLFF; abundance: -; len: 13; v_gene: TRBV29-1; j_gene: TRBJ1-4; d_gene: -
CDR3nt: TGTGCCAGCAGCAATAAAGCGGGAGGGCCGAGTGGAGATACGCAGTATTTT; CDR3aa: CASSNKAGGPSGDTQYF; abundance: -; len: 17; v_gene: TRBV11-2; j_gene: TRBJ2-3; d_gene: TRBD2
CDR3nt: TGTGCCAGCAGCTTAGGGAGGGGGCTCAGCGGGAGGGCCCGAGAGACCCAGTACTTC; CDR3aa: CASSLGRGLSGRARETQYF; abundance: -; len: 19; v_gene: TRBV11-2; j_gene: TRBJ2-5; d_gene: TRBD2
CDR3nt: TGCGCCGGGGTCTACGAGCAGTACTTC; CDR3aa: CAGVYEQYF; abundance: once; len: 9; v_gene: TRBV10-1; j_gene: TRBJ2-7; d_gene: -
CDR3nt: TGTGCCAGCAGCCAAGATCGGACAGTCTATGGCTACACCTTC; CDR3aa: CASSQDRTVYGYTF; abundance: once; len: 14; v_gene: TRBV14; j_gene: TRBJ1-2; d_gene: -
CDR3nt: TGTGCCATCAGTTGGACAGGGGCTGGAAACACCATATATTTT; CDR3aa: CAISWTGAGNTIYF; abundance: -; len: 14; v_gene: TRBV10-3; j_gene: TRBJ1-3; d_gene: TRBD1
CDR3nt: TGTGCCAGCAGTGCCAGTTTTTGGACCTACAATGAGCAGTTCTTC; CDR3aa: CASSASFWTYNEQFF; abundance: -; len: 15; v_gene: TRBV6-1; j_gene: TRBJ2-1; d_gene: -
CDR3nt: TGTGCCAGCAGTCCCCCCGGGACAGATTACGAGCAGTACTTC; CDR3aa: CASSPPGTDYEQYF; abundance: -; len: 14; v_gene: TRBV6-5; j_gene: TRBJ2-7; d_gene: TRBD1
CDR3nt: TGTGCCAGCAGCTTATCCGACACTGAAGCTTTCTTT; CDR3aa: CASSLSDTEAFF; abundance: few; len: 12; v_gene: TRBV11-3; j_gene: TRBJ1-1; d_gene: -
CDR3nt: TGTGCCAGCAGCCCTAGGGGAATAGCGGGACTTTCTGGGGCCAACGTCCTGACTTTC; CDR3aa: CASSPRGIAGLSGANVLTF; abundance: -; len: 19; v_gene: TRBV7-3; j_gene: TRBJ2-6; d_gene: TRBD2
CDR3nt: TGTGCCATCAGTGATAGACAGGGTTTGGATAATTCACCCCTCCACTTT; CDR3aa: CAISDRQGLDNSPLHF; abundance: -; len: 16; v_gene: TRBV10-3; j_gene: TRBJ1-6; d_gene: TRBD1
CDR3nt: TGCGCCAGCAGCCAAGAGGGCGGCAGGGGAGAGACCCAGTACTTC; CDR3aa: CASSQEGGRGETQYF; abundance: few; len: 15; v_gene: TRBV4-3; j_gene: TRBJ2-5; d_gene: -
CDR3nt: TGTGCCAACCAGGGGACCTATGGCTACACCTTC; CDR3aa: CANQGTYGYTF; abundance: -; len: 11; v_gene: TRBV2; j_gene: TRBJ1-2; d_gene: -
CDR3nt: TGTGCCAGCAGCCCCAGGGGTACTGATGAAAAACTGTTTTTT; CDR3aa: CASSPRGTDEKLFF; abundance: -; len: 14; v_gene: TRBV5-5; j_gene: TRBJ1-4; d_gene: -
CDR3nt: TGTGCCAGCAGTCCTTCCGGGAGGCTCGATGGCTACACCTTC; CDR3aa: CASSPSGRLDGYTF; abundance: once; len: 14; v_gene: TRBV27; j_gene: TRBJ1-2; d_gene: -
CDR3nt: TGTGCCAGCAGTCTATCCCGTAACCATGAGCAGTTCTTC; CDR3aa: CASSLSRNHEQFF; abundance: -; len: 13; v_gene: TRBV27; j_gene: TRBJ2-1; d_gene: -
CDR3nt: TGTGCCAGCATACCCATGGGGCCCTCGTACGAGCAGTACTTC; CDR3aa: CASIPMGPSYEQYF; abundance: once; len: 14; v_gene: TRBV6-1; j_gene: TRBJ2-7; d_gene: -
CDR3nt: TGTGCCAGCAGTCGGACCGGAAGGTCCTACGAGCAGTACTTC; CDR3aa: CASSRTGRSYEQYF; abundance: -; len: 14; v_gene: TRBV6-5; j_gene: TRBJ2-7; d_gene: -
CDR3nt: TGTGCCAGCAGCGTCCCGGGGGCTCGGGGCTACACCTTC; CDR3aa: CASSVPGARGYTF; abundance: -; len: 13; v_gene: TRBV9; j_gene: TRBJ1-2; d_gene: -
CDR3nt: TGTGCCACCAGCAGAGATAGAGGGCCCTCTGGAAACACCATATATTTT; CDR3aa: CATSRDRGPSGNTIYF; abundance: -; len: 16; v_gene: TRBV15; j_gene: TRBJ1-3; d_gene: -
CDR3nt: TGTGCCAGCAGCCCCTCAGACGAGACCCAGTACTTC; CDR3aa: CASSPSDETQYF; abundance: -; len: 12; v_gene: TRBV6-6; j_gene: TRBJ2-5; d_gene: -
CDR3nt: TGTGCCAGCAGCGTAGTAGACACCCGGTGGGCCGAAGCTTTCTTT; CDR3aa: CASSVVDTRWAEAFF; abundance: -; len: 15; v_gene: TRBV9; j_gene: TRBJ1-1; d_gene: -
CDR3nt: TGTGCCAGTGGACCCCTTTATAACACTGAAGCTTTCTTT; CDR3aa: CASGPLYNTEAFF; abundance: -; len: 13; v_gene: TRBV19; j_gene: TRBJ1-1; d_gene: -
CDR3nt: TGTGCCAGCAGCCTCGGGAGAGGGAGCTGGACAGATACGCAGTATTTT; CDR3aa: CASSLGRGSWTDTQYF; abundance: -; len: 16; v_gene: TRBV28; j_gene: TRBJ2-3; d_gene: -
CDR3nt: TGTGCCAGCAGCGTAGCCGGTGGGACATATGGAGTCACAGATACGCAGTATTTT; CDR3aa: CASSVAGGTYGVTDTQYF; abundance: -; len: 18; v_gene: TRBV9; j_gene: TRBJ2-3; d_gene: -